This T cell receptor beta chain was sequenced in a study of cytomegalovirus exposure and HLA in healthy donors. Whole-study findings and limits: A few V segments could not be told apart, such as TRBV6-2 and TRBV6-3, and were left out. CMV serostatus was the sole immune exposure information available.

V gave up 3 bases and J gave up 4 bases, with 13 bases separating them. Germline CDR1 GTSNPN, CDR2 SVGIG (reference sequence). The CDR3 is made up of 14 amino acids. In this sample, this clone turned up once. Its specificity is not known. The PCR used 60 Vbeta and 13 Jbeta primers. Only in-frame clones appear in the TCRdb table, and some are missing; sequencing was by immunoSEQ multiplex PCR. The table lists roughly 140,000 clones, about 75% of them singletons, with 0.5% to 0.85% in the top ten. The V gene is TRBV30, the J gene TRBJ1-3; weak D call: TRBD1 (6 bases). The sample was PBMCs. The sequence came from a male donor in good health and CMV-seronegative. The CDR3 protein is CAWRKPGTGNTIYF. The CDR3, as DNA: TGTGCCTGGAGAAAACCCGGGACAGGAAACACCATATATTTT.